The 8 T cell receptor beta chains below all came from one sample that was sequenced in a study of T-cell reconstitution after alpha-beta-depleted transplantation in children. This sample's TCRbeta library carried unique molecular identifier barcodes. TCRdb processed the PCR reads anew with MiXCR; each CDR3 protein has one entry. The repertoire holds 400,000 to 550,000 distinct CDR3 sequences, with 10% as singletons. The specimen comprised PBMCs, sampled before TCRalphabeta/CD19-depleted stem cell transplant. The origin of the receptors is a child aged 2 to 15 with inherited bone marrow failure, due to receive a stem cell transplant.

This clonotype was found many times. V usage is TRBV29-1 and J usage is TRBJ1-1; maybe TRBD1 (5 bases). The CDR3 is 14 amino acids. V was cut by 5 bases and J by 1 base, with 14 bases left in between. Germline V gene data show CDR1 as SQVTM and CDR2 as ANQGSEA. In DNA form, the CDR3 reads TGCAGCGTTTCAAAGTTGACAGCGAACACTGAAGCTTTCTTT. As protein: CSVSKLTANTEAFF.

This clonotype was recorded at least ten times. The chain couples TRBV12-3 or TRBV12-4 to TRBJ1-1; D ambiguous. Trimming removed 5 bases at V and 0 bases at J, with 10 bases between. The CDR3 has 14 residues. CDR3 region: CASSDHTLNTEAFF. In DNA form, the CDR3 reads TGTGCCAGCAGTGACCACACCCTGAACACTGAAGCTTTCTTT.

The V and J genes are TRBV6-2 or TRBV6-3 and TRBJ2-3, with 11 positions matching TRBD2. Germline loops: CDR1 MNHEY, CDR2 SVGEGT. V was pared by 7 bases and J by 6 bases, with 18 bases of the junction left unmatched. The length of the CDR3 is 18 residues. CDR3 nucleotides: TGTGCCAGCACCAACCGGCGGCTAGCGGGAGGTGGGGCCGATACGCAGTATTTT. This encodes CASTNRRLAGGGADTQYF.

This clonotype was detected many times. The chain joins TRBV5-1 to TRBJ2-7; TRBD1 agrees at 12 bases. This CDR3 is 17 amino acids long. Per germline, CDR1 SGHRS and CDR2 YFSETQ. V was pared by 3 bases and J by 0 bases, with 7 bases of the junction left unmatched. CDR3 coding DNA: TGCGCCAGCAGCTCCGGGACAGGGGGCCAATCCTCCTACGAGCAGTACTTC. Its protein product is CASSSGTGGQSSYEQYF.

This clonotype has a count of ten or more. This rearrangement joins TRBV7-9 to TRBJ1-3, with a possible D match to TRBD1 (6 bases). V lost 5 bases to trimming and J lost 3 bases, with 14 bases between them. Germline V lookup: CDR1 SEHNR, CDR2 FQNEAQ (reference sequence). CDR3 length: 15 amino acids. The DNA of the CDR3 is TGTGCCAGCAGCCAGGGGTGGGCGAATGGAAACACCATATATTTT. Translated: CASSQGWANGNTIYF. The whole variable domain, filled in from reference TRBV7-9 and TRBJ1-3, reads DTGVSQNPRHKITKRGQNVTFRCDPISEHNRLYWYRQTLGQGPEFLTYFQNEAQLEKSRLLSDRFSAERPKGSFSTLEIQRTEQGDSAMYLCASSQGWANGNTIYFGEGSWLTVV.

This clonotype came up many times. The V gene is TRBV20-1, the J gene TRBJ1-5; 7 bases agree with TRBD1. This CDR3 contains 14 residues. The V gene's germline CDR1 is DFQATT and CDR2 SNEGSKA (reference sequence). The junction had 9 bases not matched to a gene; V was cut back by 5 bases and J by 5 bases. The CDR3 DNA is TGCAGTGCTGGGGTAGACAGGGACTATCAGCCCCAGCATTTT. This translates into CSAGVDRDYQPQHF.

This clonotype was counted at least ten times. The chain couples TRBV7-2 to TRBJ1-1; perhaps TRBD1 as D (5 bases). The CDR3 is made up of 14 amino acids. Trimming took off 2 bases at V and 1 base at J, with 8 bases between the two ends. In germline, CDR1 is SGHTA, CDR2 FQGNSA. The CDR3 nucleotides are TGTGCCAGCAGCTTAACACAGGCGAACACTGAAGCTTTCTTT. Its translation: CASSLTQANTEAFF. The entire variable domain, with the rest obtained from reference TRBV7-2 and TRBJ1-1, is as follows: GAGVSQSPSNKVTEKGKDVELRCDPISGHTALYWYRQSLGQGLEFLIYFQGNSAPDKSGLPSDRFSAERTGGSVSTLTIQRTQQEDSAVYLCASSLTQANTEAFFGQGTRLTVV.

The chain is built from TRBV15 and TRBJ2-5, with D possibly called TRBD1 or TRBD2 (5 bases each). The CDR3 covers 14 residues. CDR1 and CDR2 from the germline V gene are LNHNV and YYDKDF (reference sequence). V was pared by 5 bases and J by 1 base, with 11 bases between. The CDR3 here is CATSADGAQETQYF. The CDR3 nucleotides are TGTGCCACCAGCGCGGACGGGGCCCAAGAGACCCAGTACTTC. The whole variable domain, filled in from reference TRBV15 and TRBJ2-5, reads DAMVIQNPRYQVTQFGKPVTLSCSQTLNHNVMYWYQQKSSQAPKLLFHYYDKDFNNEADTPDNFQSRRPNTSFCFLDIRSPGLGDTAMYLCATSADGAQETQYFGPGTRLLVL.